These 25 T cell receptor beta chains came from one sample sequenced in a study of T cells after yellow fever vaccination. Using its own MiXCR run on the 5' RACE reads, TCRdb lists one record per CDR3 protein. This table has about 320,000 distinct CDR3 sequences, approximately 4.5% appearing once. Material: PBMCs, obtained 15 days after the yellow fever booster vaccination. Receptors were obtained from a man aged 18 to 35 who received the YFV17D yellow fever vaccine.

This clonotype has just a few counts. V gene TRBV7-6 combines with J gene TRBJ2-2; D gene uncertain. Germline CDR1 and CDR2: SGHVS and FNYEAQ. The CDR3 sequence is 14 residues long. V lost 9 bases to trimming and J lost 4 bases, with 15 bases between them. In DNA form, the CDR3 reads TGTGCCAGTTTCTCGGTCGATCTCACCGGGGAGCTGTTTTTT. Translation: CASFSVDLTGELFF.

Many counts were recorded for this clonotype. V usage is TRBV7-2 and J usage is TRBJ1-1; D is ambiguous. The germline V gene has CDR1 SGHTA and CDR2 FQGNSA. V was pared by 8 bases and J by 1 base, with 14 bases between. CDR3 size: 14 residues. Written as DNA, the CDR3 is TGTGCCAGCCGTCGGGGTCATGGGAACACTGAAGCTTTCTTT. It translates to CASRRGHGNTEAFF.

At least ten counts were recorded for this clonotype. The V gene is TRBV6-6, the J gene TRBJ1-4; D might be TRBD1 (5 bases). Between the trimmed V and J ends, which lost 6 bases and 11 bases, there was a span of 19 bases. Germline CDR1 reads MNHNY; CDR2 reads SVGAGI (reference sequence). The CDR3 covers 14 residues. CDR3 loop: CASSDTGFITKLFF. As DNA, the CDR3 is TGTGCCAGCAGCGATACAGGTTTCATCACGAAACTGTTTTTT.

The J gene is TRBJ2-1, the V gene TRBV5-4, with a possible D match to TRBD2 (5 bases). V was shortened by 1 base and J by 0 bases, with 11 bases between the two germline ends. This CDR3 region has 16 residues. Germline V CDR1 and CDR2: SGHNT, YYREEE (reference sequence). CDR3 protein: CASSLHSGSSYNEQFF. The CDR3 nucleotides are TGTGCCAGCAGCTTGCACTCGGGAAGCTCCTACAATGAGCAGTTCTTC.

In this sample, this clonotype turned up many times. CDR3 amino acids: CASSINRAPNTEAFF. CDR3 DNA sequence: TGTGCCAGCAGCATTAACAGGGCCCCGAACACTGAAGCTTTCTTT. V usage is TRBV7-8 and J usage is TRBJ1-1; weak D call: TRBD1 (6 bases). This CDR3 is 15 amino acids long. Germline values: CDR1 SGHVS, CDR2 FQNEAQ. The ends were cut back, 5 bases at V and 1 base at J, with 14 bases in the middle.

The chain recombines TRBV20-1 with TRBJ2-2; D is unclear. The CDR3 is 14 residues long. V lost 7 bases, J lost 4 bases, and 16 bases lay in between. Germline CDR1 and CDR2: DFQATT and SNEGSKA (reference sequence). CDR3 in amino acids: CSVTRQTGTGELFF. CDR3 DNA sequence: TGCAGTGTGACAAGGCAGACGGGCACCGGGGAGCTGTTTTTT.

This clonotype was found a few times. V and J are TRBV29-1 and TRBJ2-3; no reliable D call. The CDR3 runs to 10 residues. Per the germline V gene, CDR1 is SQVTM and CDR2 is ANQGSEA. Trimming left V 3 bases short and J 3 bases short, with 1 base between. The CDR3 loop reads CSVETDTQYF. The CDR3 coding sequence is TGCAGCGTTGAGACAGATACGCAGTATTTT.

This chain links TRBV28 with TRBJ2-7; maybe TRBD2 (7 bases). The CDR3 spans 13 residues. The V gene's germline CDR1 is MDHEN and CDR2 SYDVKM. Trimming shortened V by 7 bases and J by 5 bases, and 15 bases separated the two germline ends. CDR3 sequence reads: CASKGGGPHEQYV. Written as DNA, the CDR3 is TGTGCCAGCAAGGGGGGGGGTCCCCACGAGCAGTACGTC.

This clonotype was observed many times. The V gene is TRBV9, the J gene TRBJ2-7, with D possibly TRBD2 on 6 matching bases. The CDR3 spans 15 residues. Germline lookup yields CDR1 SGDLS and CDR2 YYNGEE. Between the trimmed V and J ends, which lost 0 bases and 2 bases, there was a span of 12 bases. In nucleotides, the CDR3 is TGTGCCAGCAGCGTAGGTGGAGGGCACCCCTACGAGCAGTACTTC. Protein: CASSVGGGHPYEQYF.

This chain links TRBV12-3 or TRBV12-4 with TRBJ1-1, with 7 bases identical to TRBD1. The CDR3 contains 14 residues. V lost 5 bases and J lost 3; bases outside the gene matches: 6. CDR3 amino acids: CASSLDRADTEAFF. The DNA of the CDR3 is TGTGCCAGCAGTCTCGACAGGGCGGACACTGAAGCTTTCTTT.

This clonotype was found a few times. The chain links TRBV29-1 to TRBJ2-1, with TRBD1 identical over 9 bases. The CDR3 is 13 residues long. Germline CDR1 SQVTM, CDR2 ANQGSEA. Trimming removed 7 bases from V and 7 bases from J; junction bases left unmatched: 8. The CDR3: CSAHGTGSNEQFF. CDR3 sequence (DNA): TGCAGCGCCCACGGGACAGGGAGTAATGAGCAGTTCTTC.

This clonotype was found a few times. V usage is TRBV6-2 or TRBV6-3 and J usage is TRBJ1-5, with D possibly being TRBD1 (6 bases). This CDR3 spans 13 amino acids. CDR1 is MNHEY and CDR2 is SVGEGT in the germline V gene. Between the trimmed V and J ends, which lost 7 bases and 4 bases, there was a span of 11 bases. DNA of the CDR3: TGTGCCAGCACCGACACAGGGAATCAGCCCCAGCATTTT. Residues: CASTDTGNQPQHF.

This clonotype was detected a few times. This rearrangement joins TRBV18 to TRBJ1-2, with 8 bases that match TRBD1. Unmatched junction bases numbered 8, after V lost 6 bases and J lost 5 bases. The CDR3 sequence is 14 residues long. Germline V lookup: CDR1 KGHSH, CDR2 LQKENI. The CDR3 is CASSLTGTGYGYTF. CDR3 DNA: TGTGCCAGCTCCCTTACCGGGACAGGTTATGGCTACACCTTC.

In this sample, this clonotype turned up many times. The chain couples TRBV27 to TRBJ2-1; unclear D gene. Germline V gives CDR1 MNHEY, CDR2 SMNVEV (reference sequence). The germline V and J ends were trimmed by 3 bases and 5 bases, with 14 bases remaining between them. The CDR3 covers 15 residues. The CDR3 sequence is CASSLVGILDNEQFF. DNA of the CDR3: TGTGCCAGCAGTTTGGTGGGTATACTCGACAATGAGCAGTTCTTC.

The gene calls are TRBV6-1 and TRBJ1-2; D is unclear. CDR3 length: 13 amino acids. V lost 3 bases and J lost 8, with 13 bases in between. Germline lookup yields CDR1 MNHNS and CDR2 SASEGT. CDR3 sequence reads: CASSEAVTRGYTF. CDR3 bases: TGTGCCAGCAGTGAGGCCGTCACGAGGGGCTACACCTTC.

The chain joins TRBV4-3 to TRBJ2-1, with D uncertain. V lost 4 bases to trimming and J lost 4 bases, with 14 bases between them. Germline V gene data show CDR1 as LGHNA and CDR2 as YSLEER. The CDR3 is 15 amino acids. CDR3 sequence reads: CASSRPVGWYNEQFF. In nucleotides, the CDR3 is TGCGCCAGCAGCCGTCCTGTTGGATGGTACAATGAGCAGTTCTTC.

The rearrangement joins TRBV5-1 to TRBJ2-3, with D unclear. The CDR3 loop spans 15 amino acids. V lost 3 bases, J lost 0 bases, and 11 bases lay in between. In germline, CDR1 is SGHRS, CDR2 YFSETQ. The CDR3 sequence is CASSSDGSSTDTQYF. The CDR3 DNA reads TGCGCCAGCAGCTCGGACGGATCTAGCACAGATACGCAGTATTTT.

This clonotype came up many times. The chain is built from TRBV12-3 or TRBV12-4 and TRBJ1-1; tentative D call: TRBD1 (6 bases). V was trimmed by 4 bases and J by 7 bases, leaving 13 bases between them. CDR3 length: 13 residues. CDR3 region: CASSSRQEREAFF. The CDR3 region has the DNA TGTGCCAGCAGTTCCCGACAGGAGCGTGAAGCTTTCTTT.

This clonotype has only a few counts. The V gene is TRBV29-1, the J gene TRBJ2-5, with no clear D. Germline CDR1 SQVTM, CDR2 ANQGSEA. Trimming shortened V by 3 bases and J by 5 bases, and 10 bases separated the two germline ends. The CDR3 is 12 amino acids. The CDR3 loop reads CSVEVESETQYF. CDR3 sequence (DNA): TGCAGCGTTGAGGTAGAGAGCGAGACCCAGTACTTC.

This clonotype was detected many times. J is TRBJ1-5 and V is TRBV12-3 or TRBV12-4, with 8 bases aligning to TRBD1. Trimming at V came to 3 bases and at J to 7 bases, leaving 5 bases not matched to a gene. The CDR3 spans 14 residues. CDR3 sequence reads: CASSFRTGSQPQHF. CDR3 sequence (DNA): TGTGCCAGCAGTTTCCGGACAGGGAGCCAGCCCCAGCATTTT.

This clonotype was observed at least ten times. The chain employs TRBV21-1 and TRBJ2-7; the table names TRBD2, a call not compared with the DNA. TRBV21-1 is reported as a pseudogene. The CDR3 sequence is 22 residues long. The CDR3 is CASSKVGTNPTRSSGASYEQYF. The CDR3 DNA reads as TGTGCCAGCAGCAAAGTTGGGACAAATCCCACGCGGAGTAGCGGGGCCTCCTACGAGCAGTACTTC.

V and J are TRBV6-2 or TRBV6-3 and TRBJ1-2; a possible D gene is TRBD1 (5 bases). Per germline, CDR1 MNHEY and CDR2 SVGEGT. The CDR3 is 13 residues long. Trimming cost V 6 bases and J 2 bases, with 10 bases left between them. The CDR3 DNA reads TGTGCCAGCAGAGGGGACGTGAACTATGGCTACACCTTC. This encodes CASRGDVNYGYTF.

V gene TRBV20-1 combines with J gene TRBJ2-3; the match to TRBD2 covers 7 bases. V trimming: 1 base; J trimming: 5 bases; junction bases outside the gene matches: 12. Germline V gene data show CDR1 as DFQATT and CDR2 as SNEGSKA (reference sequence). This CDR3 has 16 residues. CDR3 in amino acids: CSARAPASGNLDTQYF. The CDR3 bases are TGCAGTGCTAGAGCCCCCGCTAGCGGAAATTTAGATACGCAGTATTTT.

This clonotype came up many times. The chain employs TRBV27 and TRBJ2-5; possible D gene TRBD2, 6 bases. The CDR3 spans 13 residues. From germline, CDR1 is MNHEY and CDR2 SMNVEV (reference sequence). With 3 bases removed from V and 5 bases from J, the gap between germline ends came to 10 bases. CDR3 nucleotides: TGTGCCAGCAGTTTTCGGGGGAGGGAGACCCAGTACTTC. Translated, it gives CASSFRGRETQYF.

This clonotype came up many times. The rearrangement joins TRBV6-2 or TRBV6-3 to TRBJ1-2; 7 bases are a match to TRBD1. Germline-derived CDR1 and CDR2 are MNHEY and SVGEGT. This CDR3 has 14 residues. Losses at the gene ends were 6 bases for V and 7 bases for J; bases not matched to a gene: 11. The CDR3 sequence is CASRSGDRAGGYTF. The DNA for the CDR3 is TGTGCCAGCAGGTCCGGAGACAGGGCTGGTGGCTACACCTTC.